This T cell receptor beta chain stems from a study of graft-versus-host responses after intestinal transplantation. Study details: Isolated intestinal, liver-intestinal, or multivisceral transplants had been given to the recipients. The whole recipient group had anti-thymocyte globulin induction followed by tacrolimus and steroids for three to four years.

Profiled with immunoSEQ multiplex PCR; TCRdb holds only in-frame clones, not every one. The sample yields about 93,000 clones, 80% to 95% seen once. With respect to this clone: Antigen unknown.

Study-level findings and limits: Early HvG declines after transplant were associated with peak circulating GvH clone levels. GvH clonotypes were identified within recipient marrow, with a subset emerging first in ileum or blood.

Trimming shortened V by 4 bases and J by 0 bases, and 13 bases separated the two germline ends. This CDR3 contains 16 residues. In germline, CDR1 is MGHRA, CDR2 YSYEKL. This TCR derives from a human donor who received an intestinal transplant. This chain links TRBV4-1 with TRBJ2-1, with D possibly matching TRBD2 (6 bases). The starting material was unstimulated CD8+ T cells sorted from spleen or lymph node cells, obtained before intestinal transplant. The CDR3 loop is CASSPAFSGSYNEQFF. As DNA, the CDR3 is TGCGCCAGCAGCCCCGCGTTTAGCGGCTCCTACAATGAGCAGTTCTTC.